This T cell receptor beta chain was recorded in a study of technical replicates of blood from a handful of donors. Germline lookup yields CDR1 SGHRS and CDR2 YFSETQ. This CDR3 contains 15 residues. Trimming pared 4 bases from V and 11 bases from J, leaving 19 bases between. Repertoires were generated with immunoSEQ multiplex PCR, while TCRdb's copy carries only in-frame clones and drops some. The sample shows about 58,000 clones, roughly 91% of them seen only once. V gene TRBV5-1 combines with J gene TRBJ1-6; the D gene is possibly TRBD1 (6 bases). Sequenced material: PBMCs. The TCR originated in a human donor in good health. Some clones in this sample may be carry-over from other donors' samples. CDR3 sequence: CASSAPGGAETPLHF. The CDR3 coding sequence is TGCGCCAGCAGCGCCCCGGGGGGGGCAGAGACACCCCTCCACTTT.